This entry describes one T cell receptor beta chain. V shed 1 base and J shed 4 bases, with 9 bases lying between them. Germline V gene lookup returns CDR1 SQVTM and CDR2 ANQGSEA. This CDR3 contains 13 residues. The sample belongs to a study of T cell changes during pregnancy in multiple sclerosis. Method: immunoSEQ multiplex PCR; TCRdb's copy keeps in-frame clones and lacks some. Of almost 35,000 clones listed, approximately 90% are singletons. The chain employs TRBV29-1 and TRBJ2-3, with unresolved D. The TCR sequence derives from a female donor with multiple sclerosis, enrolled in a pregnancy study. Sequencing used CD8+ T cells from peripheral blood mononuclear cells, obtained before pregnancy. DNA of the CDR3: TGCAGCGTTGAAGCGGTCGCGGCAGATACGCAGTATTTT. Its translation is CSVEAVAADTQYF.